Listed here is a single T cell receptor (beta chain). This entry comes from a study of T cells in Graves' hyperthyroidism and ophthalmopathy. The CDR3 spans 14 residues. CDR1 is SGHNT and CDR2 is YYREEE in the germline V gene (reference sequence). V was clipped by 6 bases and J by 5 bases; unmatched bases: 6. RNA transcripts provided the source from which TCR beta CDR3 regions were amplified. Using the HTBI primer set, a first-round RT-PCR was run on the TCR CDR3. TCRdb analysed the multiplex PCR reads with MiXCR anew, one entry per CDR3 protein. The data show hundreds of thousands of distinct CDR3 sequences, 45% seen once. Patients were excluded because of uncontrolled infection, other autoimmune disease, pregnancy or lactation.

The sequenced material came from peripheral blood or thyroid tissue (not recorded which). This receptor was identified in an adult man with Graves' disease, either hyperthyroidism or ophthalmopathy (not recorded which). The chain combines TRBV5-4 with TRBJ2-5, with 11 bases that match TRBD1. The CDR3 nucleotides are TGTGCCAGCACCGCGGGGACAGGGGGGGAGACCCAGTACTTC. Its protein is CASTAGTGGETQYF.